This T cell receptor (beta chain) was captured in a study of immune cell composition in non-small cell lung cancer. Study-level results: No significant correlation existed between pack-years smoked and tumour clonality.

This clone showed up just once. What it recognizes is unknown. TCRdb's copy holds only in-frame clones and misses some; the assay was immunoSEQ multiplex PCR. Of around 5,000 clones in the sample, more than 75% were seen once. Germline V gene lookup returns CDR1 LGHNA and CDR2 YNFKEQ. The CDR3 sequence is 12 residues long. V was shortened by 4 bases and J by 5 bases, with 6 bases between the two germline ends. The chain has TRBV4-2 and TRBJ2-1; the D is unclear. The specimen sequenced was lung tumor tissue. The TCR was taken from a human donor with non-small cell lung cancer. The CDR3 sequence: CASSLRDNEQFF. The CDR3 DNA sequence: TGTGCCAGCAGCCTCCGGGACAATGAGCAGTTCTTC.